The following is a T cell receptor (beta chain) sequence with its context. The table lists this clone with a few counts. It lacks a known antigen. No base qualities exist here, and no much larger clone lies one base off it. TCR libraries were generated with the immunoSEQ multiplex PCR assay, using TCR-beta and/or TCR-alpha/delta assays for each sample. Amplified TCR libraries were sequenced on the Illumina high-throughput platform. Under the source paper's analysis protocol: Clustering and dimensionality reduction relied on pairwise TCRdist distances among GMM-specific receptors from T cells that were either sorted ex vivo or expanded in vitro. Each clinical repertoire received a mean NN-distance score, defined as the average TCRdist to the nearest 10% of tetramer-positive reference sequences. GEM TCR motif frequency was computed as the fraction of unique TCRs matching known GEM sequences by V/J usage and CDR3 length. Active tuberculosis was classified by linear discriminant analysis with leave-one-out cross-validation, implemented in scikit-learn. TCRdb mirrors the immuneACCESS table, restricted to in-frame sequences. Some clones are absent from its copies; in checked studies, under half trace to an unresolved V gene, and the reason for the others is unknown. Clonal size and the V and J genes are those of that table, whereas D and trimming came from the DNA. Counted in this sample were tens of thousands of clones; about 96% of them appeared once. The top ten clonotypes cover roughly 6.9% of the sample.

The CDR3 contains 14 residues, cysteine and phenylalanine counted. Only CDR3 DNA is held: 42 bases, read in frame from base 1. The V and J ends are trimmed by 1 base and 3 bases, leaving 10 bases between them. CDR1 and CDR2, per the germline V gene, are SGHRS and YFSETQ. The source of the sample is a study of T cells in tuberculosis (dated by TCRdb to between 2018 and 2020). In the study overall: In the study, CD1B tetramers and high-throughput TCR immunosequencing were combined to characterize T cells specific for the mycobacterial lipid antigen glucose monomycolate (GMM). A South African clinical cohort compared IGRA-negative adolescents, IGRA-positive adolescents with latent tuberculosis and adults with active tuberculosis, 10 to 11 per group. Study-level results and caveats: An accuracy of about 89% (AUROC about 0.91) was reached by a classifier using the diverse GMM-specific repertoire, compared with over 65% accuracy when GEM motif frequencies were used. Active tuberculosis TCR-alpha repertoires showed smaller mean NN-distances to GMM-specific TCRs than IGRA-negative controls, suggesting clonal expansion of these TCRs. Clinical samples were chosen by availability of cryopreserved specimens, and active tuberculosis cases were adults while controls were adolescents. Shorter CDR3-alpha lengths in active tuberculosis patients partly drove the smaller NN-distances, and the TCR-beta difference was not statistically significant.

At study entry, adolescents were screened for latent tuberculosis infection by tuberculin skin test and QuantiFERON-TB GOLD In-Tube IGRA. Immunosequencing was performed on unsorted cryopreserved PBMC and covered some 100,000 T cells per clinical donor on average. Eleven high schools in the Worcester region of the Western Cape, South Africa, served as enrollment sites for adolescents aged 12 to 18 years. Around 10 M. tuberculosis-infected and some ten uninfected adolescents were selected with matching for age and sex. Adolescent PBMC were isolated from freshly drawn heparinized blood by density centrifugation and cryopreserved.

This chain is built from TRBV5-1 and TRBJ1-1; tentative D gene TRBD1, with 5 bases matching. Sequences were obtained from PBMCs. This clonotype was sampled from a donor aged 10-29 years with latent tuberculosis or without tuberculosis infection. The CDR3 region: CASSLNGGDTEAFF. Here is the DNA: TGCGCCAGCAGCTTGAACGGGGGGGACACTGAAGCTTTCTTT.